The entry that follows covers one T cell receptor beta chain sequence. As yet, its antigen is unknown. This specimen belongs to a study of T cell responses to AZD1222 COVID-19 vaccine. J gave up 5 bases and V 0 bases, and 5 bases lay outside the gene matches. The germline V gene encodes CDR1 LGHNA and CDR2 YSLEER. The CDR3 covers 16 residues. Study observations and caveats: Recipients of two AZD1222 doses showed rising Spike-specific TCR breadth and depth.

Generated by immunoSEQ multiplex PCR, the TCRdb table keeps only in-frame clones and is missing some. The data contain some 140,000 clones, more than 85% of them seen just once; the ten biggest clones take up roughly 3.1%. The chain has TRBV4-3 and TRBJ2-3, with 10 bases lining up with TRBD2. The sequence was collected from an adult in good health. The sample here was peripheral blood, taken on day 0 of AZD1222 vaccination. Here the CDR3 reads CASSQETSGPGDTQYF. For the CDR3, the DNA is TGCGCCAGCAGCCAAGAGACTAGCGGGCCGGGAGATACGCAGTATTTT.